This T cell receptor (beta chain) was recovered during a study of T cell repertoires and HLA-DP antigens. The wider study: Average DNA input: around 220 ng for CD137+CD4+ sorts, roughly 1.2 ug pre-culture.

Repertoires were generated with immunoSEQ multiplex PCR, while TCRdb's copy carries only in-frame clones and drops some. The sample has 85,000 to 90,000 clones, around 86% seen once. This CDR3 is 14 amino acids long. The V and J ends lost 7 bases and 0 bases respectively, with 10 bases between them. Germline V lookup: CDR1 MDHEN, CDR2 SYDVKM. With respect to this clone: No antigen is known for it.

Overall study findings and caveats: A non-physiological HeLa system presented antigen to total CD4+ responders.

The genes are TRBV28 and TRBJ2-1; no clear D. This sequence originates from a man in his fifties or sixties in good health and CMV-seronegative. Sequencing input: CD4+ T cells from PBMCs. CDR3 residues: CASKERSSYNEQFF. The CDR3 DNA sequence: TGTGCCAGCAAAGAGCGCAGCTCCTACAATGAGCAGTTCTTC.